The source of this TCR beta chain is a study of regulatory T cells in long-lasting Graves disease. About this clonotype itself: Its antigen is undetermined.

CDR3-region Arm-PCR and iRepertoire HTBI primers produced the TCR beta libraries. From the multiplex PCR reads, TCRdb called clonotypes with MiXCR, one entry per CDR3 protein. This table has some 330,000 distinct CDR3 sequences, roughly 24% appearing once. This CDR3 has 14 amino acids. Germline V CDR1 and CDR2: SGHDN, FVKESK. V lost 4 bases and J lost 3; bases outside the gene matches: 4. Study results and limitations: When disease was persistent, TRBV28, TRBJ1-2 and TRBJ2-5 were the favored segments.

Time point meaning: persistent/refractory GD, antithyroid drugs over 5 years with positive TRAb. PBMC-derived RNA was used for the TCR library. The clonotype was recovered from a woman between 35 and 50 years old with Graves disease. V and J are TRBV14 and TRBJ1-1; 8 bases map to TRBD1. Here the sequenced sample was peripheral blood mononuclear cells (PBMCs), taken when the disease was refractory, from a patient treated with antithyroid drugs. CDR3 sequence (DNA): TGTGCCAGCAGCCGCTTACAGGGGGACACTGAAGCTTTCTTT. It yields the protein CASSRLQGDTEAFF.